Listed here is a single TCR beta chain. What it binds is not known. The source of the sample is a study of cytomegalovirus exposure and HLA in healthy donors. General study results and limits: Earlier analysis found most TCR beta V segments productive about 87% or about 30% of the time. V- and J-gene trimming in TCR beta was tied to a missense DCLRE1C variant by an analysis performed later. Reports credit the classifier with highly specific, highly sensitive diagnosis of cytomegalovirus status. CMV serostatus stood as the only immune exposure information on hand.

Vbeta (60) and Jbeta (13) primers were used in the PCR. Repertoires were generated with immunoSEQ multiplex PCR, while TCRdb's copy carries only in-frame clones and drops some. The sample shows some 76,000 clones, more than 75% of them seen only once. Germline assignment: CDR1 SNHLY and CDR2 FYNNEI. With 6 bases clipped from V and 2 bases from J, the junction kept 10 bases outside the gene matches. The CDR3 runs 16 residues. This receptor was obtained from a male donor in good health and CMV-seropositive. Sequencing used PBMCs. The V call is TRBV2, the J call TRBJ2-7; 10 bases are shared with TRBD2. The CDR3 spells CASSAPGLAYTYEQYF. Here the CDR3 DNA reads TGTGCCAGCAGCGCCCCGGGACTAGCGTACACCTACGAGCAGTACTTC.